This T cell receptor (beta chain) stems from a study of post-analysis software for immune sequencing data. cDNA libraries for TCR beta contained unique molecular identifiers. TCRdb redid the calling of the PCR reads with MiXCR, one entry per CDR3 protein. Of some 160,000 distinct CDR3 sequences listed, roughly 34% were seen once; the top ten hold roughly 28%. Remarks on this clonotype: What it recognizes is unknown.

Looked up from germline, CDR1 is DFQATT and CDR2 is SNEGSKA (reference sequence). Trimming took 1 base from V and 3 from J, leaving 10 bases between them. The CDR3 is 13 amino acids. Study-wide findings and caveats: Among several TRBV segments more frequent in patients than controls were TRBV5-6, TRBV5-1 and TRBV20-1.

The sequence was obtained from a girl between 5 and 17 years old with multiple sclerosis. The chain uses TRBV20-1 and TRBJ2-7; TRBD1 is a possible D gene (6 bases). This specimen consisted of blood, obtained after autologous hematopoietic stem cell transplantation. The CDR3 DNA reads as TGCAGTGCTAGAGTCGGGGACAACTACGAGCAGTACTTC. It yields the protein CSARVGDNYEQYF.